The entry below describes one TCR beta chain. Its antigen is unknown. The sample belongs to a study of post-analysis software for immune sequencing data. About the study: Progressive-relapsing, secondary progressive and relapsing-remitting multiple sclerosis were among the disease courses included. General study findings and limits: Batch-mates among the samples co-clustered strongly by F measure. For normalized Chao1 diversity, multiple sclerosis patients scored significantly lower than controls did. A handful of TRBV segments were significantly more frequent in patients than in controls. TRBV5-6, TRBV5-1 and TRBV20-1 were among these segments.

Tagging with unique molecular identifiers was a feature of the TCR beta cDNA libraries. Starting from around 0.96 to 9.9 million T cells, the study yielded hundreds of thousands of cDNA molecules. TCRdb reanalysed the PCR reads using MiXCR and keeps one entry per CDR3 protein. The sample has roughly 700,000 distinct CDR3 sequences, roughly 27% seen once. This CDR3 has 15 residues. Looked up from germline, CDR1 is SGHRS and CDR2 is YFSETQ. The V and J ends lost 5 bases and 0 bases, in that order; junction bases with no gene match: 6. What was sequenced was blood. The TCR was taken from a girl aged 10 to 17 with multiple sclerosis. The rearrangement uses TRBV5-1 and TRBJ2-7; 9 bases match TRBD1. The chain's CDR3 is CASRTGQGSSYEQYF. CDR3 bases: TGCGCCAGCAGAACCGGACAGGGGAGCTCCTACGAGCAGTACTTC.